These 15 T cell receptor beta chains were all obtained from the same sample, sequenced in a study of beta chain features in type 1 diabetes. TCRB transcripts that were expressed got sequenced, as all of the isolated RNA had been reverse transcribed. Measured with immunoSEQ multiplex PCR; TCRdb has only the in-frame clones, and not every one. The data show over 150,000 clones, around 8% seen once. Sequences were obtained from central memory CD4+ T cells from blood. The receptors come from a man aged 18 to 30 in good health.

This clone was counted a few times. The rearrangement joins TRBV6-5 to TRBJ2-7, with D perhaps TRBD2 (5 bases). The V gene's germline CDR1 is MNHEY and CDR2 SVGAGI. This CDR3 comprises 15 residues. V dropped 6 bases and J dropped 3 bases, with 18 bases sitting between them. The CDR3 nucleotides are TGTGCCAGCAGCTCAATACCAGCTAGCTTCTACGAGCAGTACTTC. Residues: CASSSIPASFYEQYF.

The chain has TRBV19 and TRBJ1-2, with 7 nucleotides matching TRBD1. This CDR3 comprises 12 residues. CDR1 is LNHDA and CDR2 is SQIVND in the germline V gene (reference sequence). V shed 7 bases, J shed 8 bases, and the junction held 7 bases outside the gene matches. Written as DNA, the CDR3 is TGTGCCAGTACCCTCGACAGGGAAGGCTACACCTTC. Residues: CASTLDREGYTF.

The V call is TRBV5-1, the J call TRBJ1-2, with TRBD1 matching 7 bases. The CDR3 spans 14 residues. J was trimmed by 1 base and V by 1 base; bases with no gene match: 1. From germline, CDR1 is SGHRS and CDR2 YFSETQ. DNA for the CDR3: TGCGCCAGCAGCTTGCAGGGGGTTAACTATGGCTACACCTTC. Its translation is CASSLQGVNYGYTF. The whole variable domain, remainder taken from reference TRBV5-1 and TRBJ1-2, is KAGVTQTPRYLIKTRGQQVTLSCSPISGHRSVSWYQQTPGQGLQFLFEYFSETQRNKGNFPGRFSGRQFSNSRSEMNVSTLELGDSALYLCASSLQGVNYGYTFGSGTRLTVV.

This clone appeared many times. This chain uses TRBV30 with TRBJ1-5; 7 bases line up with TRBD1. J lost 6 bases, V lost 1 base, and 0 bases had no gene match. CDR1 and CDR2 from the germline V gene are GTSNPN and SVGIG (reference sequence). The length of the CDR3 is 12 residues. CDR3 coding DNA: TGTGCCTGGAGTGCAGGGGGTCAGCCCCAGCATTTT. It specifies CAWSAGGQPQHF.

The genes are TRBV9 and TRBJ2-5; 7 bases fit TRBD1. The junction had 2 bases not matched to a gene; V was cut back by 2 bases and J by 1 base. From germline, CDR1 is SGDLS and CDR2 YYNGEE. This CDR3 contains 14 residues. The CDR3 DNA follows: TGTGCCAGCAGCGTTAGACAGGGCCAAGAGACCCAGTACTTC. It encodes CASSVRQGQETQYF.

The gene calls are TRBV7-9 and TRBJ2-3; 8 positions match TRBD1. CDR1 is SEHNR and CDR2 is FQNEAQ in the germline V gene (reference sequence). The CDR3 totals 15 residues. The ends lost 2 bases at V and 3 bases at J; junction bases unmatched: 4. CDR3 protein: CASSLMGTGTDTQYF. In nucleotides, the CDR3 is TGTGCCAGCAGCTTAATGGGGACAGGAACAGATACGCAGTATTTT. Looking up the rest from reference TRBV7-9 and TRBJ2-3 gives the full variable domain: DTGVSQNPRHKITKRGQNVTFRCDPISEHNRLYWYRQTLGQGPEFLTYFQNEAQLEKSRLLSDRFSAERPKGSFSTLEIQRTEQGDSAMYLCASSLMGTGTDTQYFGPGTRLTVL.

The chain uses TRBV4-3 and TRBJ2-1, with D possibly TRBD1 on 6 matching bases. V lost 4 bases, J lost 8 bases, and 12 bases lay in between. This CDR3 contains 13 residues. Germline values: CDR1 LGHNA, CDR2 YSLEER. The DNA for the CDR3 is TGCGCCAGCAGCCGATACAGGGTCTATGAGCAGTTCTTC. It yields the protein CASSRYRVYEQFF.

This clone was counted a few times. The rearrangement joins TRBV7-2 to TRBJ2-1, with TRBD2 identical over 11 bases. The CDR3 sequence is 15 residues long. The V gene end was trimmed by 8 bases and the J gene end by 9 bases; junction bases not matched to a gene: 12. Germline CDR1 and CDR2: SGHTA and FQGNSA. The CDR3 bases are TGTGCCAGCCGTTCACTAGCGGGGGAGCTTACTGAGCAGTTCTTC. This sequence encodes CASRSLAGELTEQFF. The full variable domain, its missing parts supplied by reference TRBV7-2 and TRBJ2-1, is GAGVSQSPSNKVTEKGKDVELRCDPISGHTALYWYRQSLGQGLEFLIYFQGNSAPDKSGLPSDRFSAERTGGSVSTLTIQRTQQEDSAVYLCASRSLAGELTEQFFGPGTRLTVL.

This clone was seen a handful of times. The J gene is TRBJ2-1, the V gene TRBV7-9, with 8 bases fitting TRBD1. V lost 4 bases and J lost 3; bases outside the gene matches: 17. CDR1 and CDR2 (germline): SEHNR, FQNEAQ (reference sequence). The CDR3 runs 19 residues. CDR3 region: CASSSRTGQGRNYYNEQFF. Here the CDR3 DNA reads TGTGCCAGCAGCTCAAGGACAGGGCAGGGGAGGAATTACTACAATGAGCAGTTCTTC.

CDR3 bases: TGTGCCAGCAGGCCTTCAGGGCAGCCCTCCTACGAGCAGTACTTC. Amino acid sequence: CASRPSGQPSYEQYF. The chain employs TRBV28 and TRBJ2-7; D may be TRBD1 (5 bases). V lost 6 bases to trimming and J lost 0 bases, with 15 bases between them. Germline V gene lookup returns CDR1 MDHEN and CDR2 SYDVKM. The CDR3 sequence is 15 residues long.

This clone was counted a few times. The chain has TRBV30 and TRBJ1-1, with a possible D match to TRBD1 (6 bases). The V end was cut by 1 base, the J end by 0 bases, with 6 bases between. Germline V gene data show CDR1 as GTSNPN and CDR2 as SVGIG (reference sequence). The CDR3 contains 13 residues. The CDR3 nucleotides read TGTGCCTGGAGTGGACAGGTGAACACTGAAGCTTTCTTT. Protein sequence: CAWSGQVNTEAFF.

This clone was seen a few times. Other DNA sequences in the sample encode the same CDR3. The rearrangement uses TRBV7-9 and TRBJ2-7; no clear D. Germline V gene data show CDR1 as SEHNR and CDR2 as FQNEAQ (reference sequence). V lost 4 bases, J lost 0 bases, and 4 bases lay in between. CDR3 length equals 12 residues. The CDR3 sequence is CASSSSSYEQYF. CDR3 nucleotides: TGTGCCAGCAGCTCGAGCTCCTACGAGCAGTACTTC. Complete variable domain (other parts from reference TRBV7-9 and TRBJ2-7): DTGVSQNPRHKITKRGQNVTFRCDPISEHNRLYWYRQTLGQGPEFLTYFQNEAQLEKSRLLSDRFSAERPKGSFSTLEIQRTEQGDSAMYLCASSSSSYEQYFGPGTRLTVT.

This clone was found a few times. The rearrangement joins TRBV6-5 to TRBJ1-5; 7 nucleotides match TRBD1. The CDR3 sequence is 14 residues long. From germline, CDR1 is MNHEY and CDR2 SVGAGI. With V trimmed by 5 bases and J by 4 bases, 5 bases remained unmatched. The CDR3 bases are TGTGCCAGCAGTAGGGGGCTTCGAAATCAGCCCCAGCATTTT. Amino acid sequence: CASSRGLRNQPQHF.

The genes are TRBV7-9 and TRBJ2-2; 8 bases agree with TRBD1. Germline assignment: CDR1 SEHNR and CDR2 FQNEAQ (reference sequence). The trim removed 5 bases at V and 0 bases at J, leaving 5 bases unmatched. The CDR3 runs 16 residues. The CDR3 nucleotides are TGTGCCAGCAGCCCTAGGGGACAGGCGAACACCGGGGAGCTGTTTTTT. Amino acid sequence: CASSPRGQANTGELFF.

This clone was picked up a small number of times. V is TRBV29-1 and J is TRBJ1-1, with a possible D match to TRBD1 (6 bases). CDR3 length equals 14 residues. Trimming removed 4 bases at V and 2 bases at J, with 14 bases between. The V gene's germline CDR1 is SQVTM and CDR2 ANQGSEA. CDR3 coding DNA: TGCAGCGTTGCCACAGGGTTGAGAAACACTGAAGCTTTCTTT. Translated, it gives CSVATGLRNTEAFF.